Following are 21 T cell receptor beta chains from one sample sequenced in a study of T cell changes during pregnancy in multiple sclerosis. Profiled with immunoSEQ multiplex PCR; TCRdb holds only in-frame clones, not every one. The data show about 130,000 clones, 95% to 98% seen once. This specimen was peripheral blood, taken after pregnancy. These receptors all come from a female donor with multiple sclerosis, enrolled in a pregnancy study.

V gene TRBV5-4 combines with J gene TRBJ2-7; 10 bases map to TRBD2. CDR1 is SGHNT and CDR2 is YYREEE in the germline V gene (reference sequence). The J segment lost 2 bases and the V segment lost 4 bases, leaving 9 bases of the junction unmatched. The CDR3 runs 16 residues. This CDR3 reads CASSPGGGLATYEQYF. The CDR3 nucleotides are TGTGCCAGCAGCCCGGGAGGGGGACTAGCGACCTACGAGCAGTACTTC.

This clone came up once. V is TRBV2 and J is TRBJ2-1; no firm D call. Germline CDR1 is SNHLY and CDR2 is FYNNEI. CDR3 size: 10 residues. The ends were cut back, 6 bases at V and 8 bases at J, with 5 bases in the middle. Written as DNA, the CDR3 is TGTGCCAGCAGATCCTATGAGCAGTTCTTC. The encoded protein is CASRSYEQFF.

This sequence joins TRBV7-8 and TRBJ1-2; 7 bases fit TRBD1. The CDR3 length is 14 residues. The V and J ends lost 5 bases and 7 bases, in that order; junction bases with no gene match: 10. Germline-derived CDR1 and CDR2 are SGHVS and FQNEAQ. CDR3 amino acids: CASSPVRTGSGYTF. Here the CDR3 DNA reads TGTGCCAGCAGCCCAGTACGGACAGGTTCTGGCTACACCTTC. The full variable domain, its missing parts supplied by reference TRBV7-8 and TRBJ1-2, is GAGVSQSPRYKVAKRGQDVALRCDPISGHVSLFWYQQALGQGPEFLTYFQNEAQLDKSGLPSDRFFAERPEGSVSTLKIQRTQQEDSAVYLCASSPVRTGSGYTFGSGTRLTVV.

This chain connects TRBV27 to TRBJ1-1; D not certain. The V end was cut by 6 bases, the J end by 0 bases, with 14 bases between. Per germline, CDR1 MNHEY and CDR2 SMNVEV (reference sequence). The CDR3 covers 15 residues. DNA for the CDR3: TGTGCCAGCAGCCTGTCCCCGGGTATGAACACTGAAGCTTTCTTT. Translated: CASSLSPGMNTEAFF.

CDR3 sequence (DNA): TGTGCCAGTAGTATAGAGGGGGCAGAGACCCAGTACTTC. Its protein product is CASSIEGAETQYF. The V call is TRBV19, the J call TRBJ2-5, with a tentative D call TRBD1 (6 bases). Trimming left V 0 bases short and J 4 bases short, with 6 bases between. There are 13 residues in the CDR3. CDR1 is LNHDA, CDR2 SQIVND, per germline (reference sequence).

The V call is TRBV4-1, the J call TRBJ1-1; 10 nucleotides line up with TRBD1. From germline, CDR1 is MGHRA and CDR2 YSYEKL. The CDR3 sequence is 15 residues long. Trimming at V came to 2 bases and at J to 8 bases, leaving 8 bases not matched to a gene. The CDR3 here is CASSQKGTGVIEAFF. DNA for the CDR3: TGCGCCAGCAGCCAAAAGGGGACAGGGGTGATCGAAGCTTTCTTT.

The V call is TRBV20-1, the J call TRBJ2-1, with TRBD1 matching 9 bases. The V gene's germline CDR1 is DFQATT and CDR2 SNEGSKA (reference sequence). The J segment lost 15 bases and the V segment lost 4 bases, leaving 4 bases of the junction unmatched. The CDR3 consists of 10 residues. This CDR3 reads CSANGQGLFF. The CDR3 bases are TGCAGTGCTAACGGACAGGGGCTGTTCTTC.

This chain links TRBV11-2 with TRBJ2-3, with D hard to call. The CDR3 spans 15 residues. V was cut by 2 bases and J by 4 bases, with 13 bases left in between. CDR1 is SGHAT and CDR2 is FQNNGV in the germline V gene. Here the CDR3 reads CASSLTTRRSDTQYF. The CDR3 nucleotides are TGTGCCAGCAGCTTAACGACTCGTCGGTCAGATACGCAGTATTTT.

The rearrangement uses TRBV14 and TRBJ2-3; 11 nucleotides agree with TRBD2. The CDR3 runs 17 residues. V gave up 1 base and J gave up 2 bases; unmatched junction bases: 5. Germline V gives CDR1 SGHDN, CDR2 FVKESK. The CDR3 here is CASSQGTSGRFTDTQYF. The CDR3 DNA is TGTGCCAGCAGCCAAGGAACTAGCGGGAGATTCACAGATACGCAGTATTTT. Looking up the rest from reference TRBV14 and TRBJ2-3 gives the full variable domain: EAGVTQFPSHSVIEKGQTVTLRCDPISGHDNLYWYRRVMGKEIKFLLHFVKESKQDESGMPNNRFLAERTGGTYSTLKVQPAELEDSGVYFCASSQGTSGRFTDTQYFGPGTRLTVL.

The genes are TRBV7-2 and TRBJ2-1; D ambiguous. The CDR3 runs to 12 residues. V dropped 2 bases and J dropped 8 bases, with 7 bases sitting between them. Germline V lookup: CDR1 SGHTA, CDR2 FQGNSA. The DNA for the CDR3 is TGTGCCAGCAGCTTAACTGGAGATGAGCAGTTCTTC. Encoded protein: CASSLTGDEQFF. Full variable domain (outside the CDR3, taken from reference TRBV7-2 and TRBJ2-1): GAGVSQSPSNKVTEKGKDVELRCDPISGHTALYWYRQSLGQGLEFLIYFQGNSAPDKSGLPSDRFSAERTGGSVSTLTIQRTQQEDSAVYLCASSLTGDEQFFGPGTRLTVL.

In the case of this clone: Different DNA sequences within this sample yield the same CDR3. V is TRBV28 and J is TRBJ2-5, with D uncertain. CDR1 is MDHEN, CDR2 SYDVKM, per germline. Trimming removed 2 bases from V and 3 bases from J, with 7 bases in between. The CDR3 is 13 residues long. Written as DNA, the CDR3 is TGTGCCAGCAGTTTAGTGGCGGAAGAGACCCAGTACTTC. This translates into CASSLVAEETQYF.

This clone appeared once. The V and J genes are TRBV6-6 and TRBJ2-1; D gene ambiguous. The CDR3 covers 14 residues. Germline CDR1 reads MNHNY; CDR2 reads SVGAGI (reference sequence). Trimming removed 7 bases from V and 2 bases from J, with 12 bases in between. Written as DNA, the CDR3 is TGTGCCAGCACCCTGCCGGGTACCTACAATGAGCAGTTCTTC. Its protein is CASTLPGTYNEQFF.

The V call is TRBV29-1, the J call TRBJ2-7; possible D gene TRBD2, 7 bases. Trimming removed 1 base from V and 4 bases from J, with 11 bases in between. The CDR3 totals 13 residues. Germline-derived CDR1 and CDR2 are SQVTM and ANQGSEA. The CDR3 sequence: CSVEGRGGYEQYF. CDR3 DNA sequence: TGCAGCGTTGAAGGCAGGGGAGGGTACGAGCAGTACTTC.

The chain is built from TRBV5-1 and TRBJ1-4; D not certain. V lost 0 bases and J 3 bases, leaving 18 bases between the germline ends. Per the germline V gene, CDR1 is SGHRS and CDR2 is YFSETQ. CDR3 size: 18 residues. The CDR3 DNA reads as TGCGCCAGCAGCTTGGGCGGTAGGACTACTTATTCTAATGAAAAACTGTTTTTT. Encoded protein: CASSLGGRTTYSNEKLFF.

This clone was seen once. V and J are TRBV6-5 and TRBJ2-1; tentatively, D is TRBD2 (5 bases). Per the germline V gene, CDR1 is MNHEY and CDR2 is SVGAGI. V dropped 5 bases and J dropped 7 bases, with 18 bases sitting between them. The CDR3 is 15 residues long. The CDR3 loop reads CASSREAVWGNEQFF. CDR3 DNA: TGTGCCAGCAGTAGGGAAGCGGTTTGGGGTAATGAGCAGTTCTTC.

V usage is TRBV5-6 and J usage is TRBJ2-2, with D tentatively TRBD2 (5 bases). This CDR3 is built from 15 residues. V lost 2 bases and J 2 bases, leaving 10 bases between the germline ends. Per the germline V gene, CDR1 is SGHDT and CDR2 is YYEEEE. The DNA of the CDR3 is TGTGCCAGCAGCTTAGGACTGATAAACACCGGGGAGCTGTTTTTT. The encoded protein is CASSLGLINTGELFF.

The chain recombines TRBV12-5 with TRBJ2-1, with TRBD2 identical over 9 bases. The V gene's germline CDR1 is LGHNT and CDR2 FRNRAP. V was clipped by 0 bases and J by 4 bases; unmatched bases: 13. The CDR3 runs 19 residues. The CDR3 reads CASGLVLGSSGKSYNEQFF. The CDR3 DNA reads TGTGCTAGTGGTTTGGTACTGGGGTCTAGCGGGAAATCATACAATGAGCAGTTCTTC. Full variable domain (outside the CDR3, taken from reference TRBV12-5 and TRBJ2-1): DARVTQTPRHKVTEMGQEVTMRCQPILGHNTVFWYRQTMMQGLELLAYFRNRAPLDDSGMPKDRFSAEMPDATLATLKIQPSEPRDSAVYFCASGLVLGSSGKSYNEQFFGPGTRLTVL.

The V call is TRBV28, the J call TRBJ1-1; no firm D call. The CDR3 loop spans 11 amino acids. The V gene's germline CDR1 is MDHEN and CDR2 SYDVKM. V was shortened by 5 bases and J by 5 bases, with 6 bases between the two germline ends. CDR3 protein: CASSGPTEAFF. The CDR3 nucleotides read TGTGCCAGCAGTGGCCCAACTGAAGCTTTCTTT.

The chain employs TRBV18 and TRBJ1-5; 7 nucleotides match TRBD1. The CDR3 is made up of 14 amino acids. Germline lookup yields CDR1 KGHSH and CDR2 LQKENI. V trimming: 5 bases; J trimming: 2 bases; junction bases outside the gene matches: 3. CDR3 region: CASSATGGNQPQHF. CDR3 sequence (DNA): TGTGCCAGCTCAGCTACAGGGGGCAATCAGCCCCAGCATTTT.

The rearrangement uses TRBV5-4 and TRBJ2-1; a weak D match, TRBD1 (7 bases). Germline values: CDR1 SGHNT, CDR2 YYREEE (reference sequence). This CDR3 is built from 14 residues. V gave up 4 bases and J gave up 9 bases, with 17 bases separating them. The CDR3 is CASSPPGGKGEQFF. The CDR3 DNA sequence: TGTGCCAGCAGCCCTCCAGGGGGGAAGGGTGAGCAGTTCTTC.

The chain has TRBV18 and TRBJ2-6; a possible D gene is TRBD1 (6 bases). The CDR3 covers 17 residues. Germline lookup yields CDR1 KGHSH and CDR2 LQKENI. V was cut by 4 bases and J by 1 base, with 14 bases left in between. DNA for the CDR3: TGTGCCAGCTCACGTTGGGGGCCACTGTCTGGGGCCAACGTCCTGACTTTC. Translated, it gives CASSRWGPLSGANVLTF.